The entry that follows covers one TCR beta chain sequence. This record comes from a study of blood T cell repertoires in COVID-19. Germline V lookup: CDR1 SGHTA, CDR2 FQGNSA. Losses at the gene ends were 6 bases for V and 6 bases for J; bases not matched to a gene: 19. The CDR3 totals 18 residues. Some clones are missing from TCRdb's copy, which holds only in-frame ones; the method was immunoSEQ multiplex PCR. The profile shows about 280,000 clones, 85% of them singletons. Source material: PBMCs or T cells enriched from blood (not recorded which). This clonotype originated in a woman aged 45-59 years who had recovered from COVID-19. The rearrangement joins TRBV7-2 to TRBJ2-7, with 11 positions matching TRBD2. The CDR3 reads CASSLTSSTSGSFVEQYF. Here the CDR3 DNA reads TGTGCCAGCAGTTTAACCAGTTCAACTAGCGGGAGTTTCGTCGAGCAGTACTTC.